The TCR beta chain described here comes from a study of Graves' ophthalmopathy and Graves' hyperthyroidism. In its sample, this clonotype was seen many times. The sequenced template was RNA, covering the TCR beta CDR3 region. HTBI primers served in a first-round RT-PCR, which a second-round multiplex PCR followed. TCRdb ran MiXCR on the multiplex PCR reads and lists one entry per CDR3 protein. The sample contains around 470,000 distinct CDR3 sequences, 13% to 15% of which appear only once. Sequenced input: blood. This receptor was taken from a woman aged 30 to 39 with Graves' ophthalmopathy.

In DNA, the CDR3 is TGTGCCAGCGGGGACAACTCCTACGAGCAGTACTTC. It is translated as CASGDNSYEQYF. The chain has TRBV27 and TRBJ2-7; perhaps TRBD1 as D (6 bases). The germline CDR1 and CDR2 sequences are MNHEY and SMNVEV (reference sequence). This CDR3 is 12 amino acids long. V was trimmed by 8 bases and J by 0 bases, leaving 8 bases between them.